This T cell receptor beta chain was retrieved from a study of CD8+CD57+ T cells in acquired aplastic anemia (dated by TCRdb to the late 2010s). With regard to the full study: Extracted DNA from sorted CD4+ and CD8+ cells averaged about 3 ug, ranging from roughly 0.17 to 30 ug. Broad study findings and their caveats: Between patients and healthy controls, no significant difference in CD8+ Simpson's diversity was found (P=0.060). About 29 CD8+ CDR3 sequences were found to be shared between patients and controls, but these sequences appeared to be highly expressed in patients and within the immunodominant clones of the patients.

Many counts were recorded for this clonotype. Its antigen specificity is not known. Base qualities are missing; no much larger clone stands one base away. TCR repertoires of sorted CD4+ and CD8+ blood T cells from severe aplastic anemia patients and healthy subjects were deep-sequenced in the study. Ficoll-Paque density gradient centrifugation was used to isolate peripheral blood mononuclear cells. CD4+ and CD8+ T cells were sorted by FACS or magnetic beads before DNA extraction. Profiling of TCR beta VDJ combinations and CDR3 sequences used genomic DNA as the template. TCR repertoire sequencing was run on an Illumina HiSeq 2000. Per the original workflow: TRBV/TRBJ rearrangement plots, CDR3 size and DJ length profiles, and Simpson's diversity index were used to assess repertoires. Whichever DNA sequence was most abundant in the deep sequencing data was defined as the immunodominant clone. CDR3 amino acid sequences were screened for sharing across subjects and compared with published repertoires and the VDJdb database. The public reads were quality trimmed at Q25 with fastp and then assembled into clones with MiXCR by TCRdb, keeping productive beta chains. Rows are unified per CDR3 protein, each entry keeping the most common DNA and genes. In this record, the V and J calls reflect TCRdb's handling and not the investigators' own analysis. For this sample the table gives approximately 200,000 distinct CDR3 sequences, of which over 60% were detected only once. The ten largest account for under 60% of the sample.

For CDR1 and CDR2, the germline V gene lists MRHNA and SNTAGT. V was cut back by 10 bases and J by 1 base, leaving a gap of 23 bases between them. Its CDR3 holds 16 amino acids, cysteine through phenylalanine. Here the CDR3 DNA is all that survives: 48 bases in frame from base 1. The TCR originated in a human donor with severe aplastic anemia or a healthy control (not recorded which). Recombination joined TRBV6-4 with TRBJ2-7, with TRBD1 perhaps the D gene, on 6 matching bases. Material: sorted CD4+, CD8+, or CD8+CD57+ T cells (not recorded which) from PBMCs. The DNA reads TGTGCCACCCCCCCCATCGACAGGCCGTCTTCCTACGAGCAGTACTTC. It encodes CATPPIDRPSSYEQYF.